This is a list of T cell receptor beta chains from one sample in a study of monozygotic twins with inflammatory bowel disease. TCRdb reprocessed the 5' RACE reads and keeps a single row for each CDR3 protein, giving no DNA. This sample's clone table lists nearly 450,000 distinct CDR3 sequences. Material: blood. These receptors all come from a human donor with ulcerative colitis or Crohn's disease, or a healthy co-twin of an affected twin (not recorded which). Each CDR3 is given with its conserved first and last residue. Each record gives: J gene, V gene, CDR3 protein.

j_gene: TRBJ2-3; v_gene: TRBV4-3; CDR3aa: CASSQELAGGFFTDTQYF
j_gene: TRBJ2-5; v_gene: TRBV20-1; CDR3aa: CSAPGRIQETQYF
j_gene: TRBJ2-2; v_gene: TRBV19; CDR3aa: CASSVWTQDTGELFF
j_gene: TRBJ1-1; v_gene: TRBV19; CDR3aa: CASSTRGRWTEAFF
j_gene: TRBJ2-3; v_gene: TRBV3-1; CDR3aa: CASSDPRRKGTDTQYF
j_gene: TRBJ1-1; v_gene: TRBV5-1; CDR3aa: CASSFWTGSNTEAFF
j_gene: TRBJ2-1; v_gene: TRBV19; CDR3aa: CASSFPSGGYNEQFF
j_gene: TRBJ1-6; v_gene: TRBV7-2; CDR3aa: CATLTGVNSPLHF
j_gene: TRBJ1-5; v_gene: TRBV7-2; CDR3aa: CASSTDYNQPQHF
j_gene: TRBJ1-1; v_gene: TRBV20-1; CDR3aa: CSAPTSGGTEAFF
j_gene: TRBJ1-3; v_gene: TRBV7-2; CDR3aa: CASSLMFGNTIYF
j_gene: TRBJ2-3; v_gene: TRBV29-1; CDR3aa: CSVAPSTDTQYF
j_gene: TRBJ2-3; v_gene: TRBV5-1; CDR3aa: CASRFILATTDTQYF
j_gene: TRBJ2-2; v_gene: TRBV5-4; CDR3aa: CASSFPTGTGELFF
j_gene: TRBJ2-1; v_gene: TRBV7-9; CDR3aa: CASSWDLDVEQFF
j_gene: TRBJ2-1; v_gene: TRBV20-1; CDR3aa: CSASDSGRGDEQFF
j_gene: TRBJ2-3; v_gene: TRBV5-6; CDR3aa: CASSLEGYTPRADTQYF
j_gene: TRBJ2-5; v_gene: TRBV12-3/TRBV12-4; CDR3aa: CASSLGGRGETQYF
j_gene: TRBJ2-7; v_gene: TRBV7-9; CDR3aa: CASSPGTRGNSYEQYF
j_gene: TRBJ1-2; v_gene: TRBV5-1; CDR3aa: CASRNGTPGDYGYTF
j_gene: TRBJ2-7; v_gene: TRBV28; CDR3aa: CASSLWAGTLSYEQYF
j_gene: TRBJ2-2; v_gene: TRBV19; CDR3aa: CAIRRGNTGELFF
j_gene: TRBJ2-7; v_gene: TRBV5-1; CDR3aa: CASSLQGYEQYF
j_gene: TRBJ2-3; v_gene: TRBV6-5; CDR3aa: CASRRLAGGLSTDTQYF
j_gene: TRBJ1-2; v_gene: TRBV7-2; CDR3aa: CASTATRGMGYTF
j_gene: TRBJ2-3; v_gene: TRBV7-2; CDR3aa: CASSQTGVADTQYF
j_gene: TRBJ2-1; v_gene: TRBV24-1; CDR3aa: CATSDPSGQLNNEQFF
j_gene: TRBJ2-7; v_gene: TRBV7-3; CDR3aa: CASSLTGSSEQYF
j_gene: TRBJ2-1; v_gene: TRBV2; CDR3aa: CASKGRMSSYNEQFF
j_gene: TRBJ1-1; v_gene: TRBV12-3/TRBV12-4; CDR3aa: CASTPGDGLPGNTEAFF
j_gene: TRBJ1-4; v_gene: TRBV6-1; CDR3aa: CASSVPQGANEKLFF
j_gene: TRBJ1-5; v_gene: TRBV19; CDR3aa: CASSINRGEDQPQHF
j_gene: TRBJ2-1; v_gene: TRBV6-5; CDR3aa: CASSGLGVEQFF
j_gene: TRBJ2-7; v_gene: TRBV30; CDR3aa: CAWSVRGTGAYEQYF
j_gene: TRBJ1-1; v_gene: TRBV30; CDR3aa: CAYRDIMNWDTEAFF
j_gene: TRBJ2-7; v_gene: TRBV12-3/TRBV12-4; CDR3aa: CASSLLGDTYYEQYF
j_gene: TRBJ2-1; v_gene: TRBV9; CDR3aa: CASSAGLYYNEQFF
j_gene: TRBJ1-2; v_gene: TRBV28; CDR3aa: CASSLLRGNGYTF
j_gene: TRBJ2-1; v_gene: TRBV13; CDR3aa: CASSLKPSSNEQFF
j_gene: TRBJ2-5; v_gene: TRBV2; CDR3aa: CASRRIRTASETQYF
j_gene: TRBJ2-7; v_gene: TRBV5-1; CDR3aa: CASSWGQPILTEQYF
j_gene: TRBJ2-2; v_gene: TRBV12-3/TRBV12-4; CDR3aa: CASSPTGRNTGELFF
j_gene: TRBJ1-6; v_gene: TRBV27; CDR3aa: CASSWQNNSPLHF
j_gene: TRBJ2-1; v_gene: TRBV5-1; CDR3aa: CATAAGSRPGQGWNEQFF
j_gene: TRBJ2-3; v_gene: TRBV3-1; CDR3aa: CASSQAGTGVSDF
j_gene: TRBJ2-7; v_gene: TRBV11-2; CDR3aa: CASSSYSALEREQYF
j_gene: TRBJ2-5; v_gene: TRBV6-5; CDR3aa: CASSSGFHIESQYF
j_gene: TRBJ2-4; v_gene: TRBV28; CDR3aa: CASSLTGVVAKNIQYF
j_gene: TRBJ2-7; v_gene: TRBV20-1; CDR3aa: CSARIGTSGSHEQYF
j_gene: TRBJ1-5; v_gene: TRBV30; CDR3aa: CAWSVQGGSQPQHF
j_gene: TRBJ2-5; v_gene: TRBV2; CDR3aa: CASSGDSPRETQYF
j_gene: TRBJ1-2; v_gene: TRBV7-3; CDR3aa: CASSPQGTGNYGYTF
j_gene: TRBJ1-1; v_gene: TRBV5-1; CDR3aa: CASSWGGGTDTEAFF
j_gene: TRBJ1-1; v_gene: TRBV30; CDR3aa: CAWSQMNTEAFF
j_gene: TRBJ2-7; v_gene: TRBV28; CDR3aa: CASSLQSGSSYEQYF
j_gene: TRBJ1-2; v_gene: TRBV11-2; CDR3aa: CASSSPRTSGYTF
j_gene: TRBJ2-6; v_gene: TRBV7-2; CDR3aa: CASATLSGANVLTF
j_gene: TRBJ2-5; v_gene: TRBV20-1; CDR3aa: CSAWDRVSQYF
j_gene: TRBJ2-1; v_gene: TRBV29-1; CDR3aa: CSVVAGFSYNEQFF
j_gene: TRBJ2-1; v_gene: TRBV20-1; CDR3aa: CSAKGQGGNEQFF